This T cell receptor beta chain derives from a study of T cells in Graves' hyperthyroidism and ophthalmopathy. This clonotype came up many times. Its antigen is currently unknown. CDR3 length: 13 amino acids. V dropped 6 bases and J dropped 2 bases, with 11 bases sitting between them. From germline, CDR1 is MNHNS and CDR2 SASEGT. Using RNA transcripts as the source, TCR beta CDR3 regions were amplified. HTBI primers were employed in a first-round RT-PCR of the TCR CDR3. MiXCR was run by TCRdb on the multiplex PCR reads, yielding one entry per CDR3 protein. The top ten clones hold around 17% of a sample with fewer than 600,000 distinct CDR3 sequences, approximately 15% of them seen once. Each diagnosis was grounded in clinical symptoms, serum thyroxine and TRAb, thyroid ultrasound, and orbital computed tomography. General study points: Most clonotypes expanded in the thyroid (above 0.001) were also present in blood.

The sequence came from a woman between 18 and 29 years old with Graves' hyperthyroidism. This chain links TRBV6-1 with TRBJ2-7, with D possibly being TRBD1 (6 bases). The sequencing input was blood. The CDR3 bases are TGTGCCAGCAGGGGGGCCAGTCCCTACGAGCAGTACGTC. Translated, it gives CASRGASPYEQYV.